Reported below is one T cell receptor beta chain. These data belong to a study of T cell changes during pregnancy in multiple sclerosis. Per the germline V gene, CDR1 is MNHEY and CDR2 is SVGAGI. This CDR3 has 13 residues. V was trimmed by 6 bases and J by 4 bases, leaving 11 bases between them. The repertoire was sequenced with immunoSEQ multiplex PCR; TCRdb's copy has only in-frame clones and lacks some. The table has under 40,000 clones, 90% to 95% seen once; the top ten hold about 8%. Sequenced material: CD8+ T cells from peripheral blood mononuclear cells, taken in the third trimester of pregnancy. The genes are TRBV6-5 and TRBJ2-3, with D hard to call. This TCR derives from a female donor with multiple sclerosis, enrolled in a pregnancy study. The DNA of the CDR3 is TGTGCCAGCAGCTACACATTGGCAGATACGCAGTATTTT. The encoded protein is CASSYTLADTQYF.